Below, 17 T cell receptor beta chains from the same sample are listed, as sequenced in a study of T cell responses to AZD1222 COVID-19 vaccine. The method was immunoSEQ multiplex PCR; TCRdb's version includes in-frame clones alone and lacks a portion of them. The table shows tens of thousands of clones, with under 95% occurring only once. Specimen: peripheral blood, collected on day 0 of MenACWY control vaccination. The receptor set was obtained from an adult in good health.

J is TRBJ1-1 and V is TRBV7-2; a weak D match, TRBD1 (5 bases). V was trimmed by 5 bases and J by 4 bases, leaving 11 bases between them. CDR3 length: 13 amino acids. Germline CDR1 reads SGHTA; CDR2 reads FQGNSA. The CDR3 DNA reads as TGTGCCAGCAGCCAGGGTGGCGGCACTGAAGCTTTCTTT. Translation: CASSQGGGTEAFF.

The chain links TRBV7-9 to TRBJ2-2; D is perhaps TRBD2 (6 bases). The CDR3 has 15 residues. In germline, CDR1 is SEHNR, CDR2 FQNEAQ (reference sequence). V lost 5 bases and J 6 bases, leaving 16 bases between the germline ends. CDR3 amino acids: CASSGLIGGAGELFF. For the CDR3, the DNA is TGTGCCAGCAGCGGACTAATCGGAGGGGCCGGGGAGCTGTTTTTT.

V gene TRBV19 combines with J gene TRBJ2-1, with 14 bases fitting TRBD2. V shed 2 bases, J shed 6 bases, and the junction held 15 bases outside the gene matches. From germline, CDR1 is LNHDA and CDR2 SQIVND (reference sequence). This CDR3 spans 20 amino acids. The CDR3 loop is CASSIRPGHRTSGRLNEQFF. The CDR3 nucleotides read TGTGCCAGTAGTATAAGGCCGGGACATCGGACTAGCGGGAGGCTCAATGAGCAGTTCTTC. Filled out from reference TRBV19 and TRBJ2-1, the complete variable domain reads DGGITQSPKYLFRKEGQNVTLSCEQNLNHDAMYWYRQDPGQGLRLIYYSQIVNDFQKGDIAEGYSVSREKKESFPLTVTSAQKNPTAFYLCASSIRPGHRTSGRLNEQFFGPGTRLTVL.

The chain has TRBV7-9 and TRBJ1-2, with 7 bases lining up with TRBD1. Germline V gives CDR1 SEHNR, CDR2 FQNEAQ (reference sequence). With V trimmed by 3 bases and J by 1 base, 8 bases remained unmatched. The CDR3 runs 16 residues. The CDR3 region has the DNA TGTGCCAGCAGCTTGGCCGACAGGGAGAGTAACTATGGCTACACCTTC. It is translated as CASSLADRESNYGYTF.

This rearrangement joins TRBV24-1 to TRBJ2-3; D unclear. The germline V gene encodes CDR1 KGHDR and CDR2 SFDVKD. The CDR3 runs to 12 residues. V shed 5 bases and J shed 2 bases, with 4 bases lying between them. The CDR3 nucleotides are TGTGCCACCAGTGGTTCCACAGATACGCAGTATTTT. Protein product: CATSGSTDTQYF.

The chain combines TRBV28 with TRBJ1-2; D possibly corresponds to TRBD1 (5 bases). Germline V gives CDR1 MDHEN, CDR2 SYDVKM. The CDR3 spans 12 residues. V lost 3 bases, J lost 5 bases, and 7 bases lay in between. This chain's CDR3 is CASSLGGYGYTF. The DNA for the CDR3 is TGTGCCAGCAGTTTGGGGGGGTATGGCTACACCTTC.

The chain couples TRBV4-2 to TRBJ2-2; D gene unclear. CDR1 is LGHNA, CDR2 YNFKEQ, per germline. The CDR3 is 14 amino acids. The V and J ends lost 1 base and 5 bases respectively, with 8 bases between them. The CDR3 sequence is CASSQGVGTGELFF. DNA of the CDR3: TGTGCCAGCAGCCAAGGGGTTGGGACCGGGGAGCTGTTTTTT.

V and J are TRBV2 and TRBJ1-1, with D possibly being TRBD1 (5 bases). V was shortened by 10 bases and J by 3 bases, with 15 bases between the two germline ends. The CDR3 runs 13 residues. Germline V gene sequence: CDR1 SNHLY, CDR2 FYNNEI. The CDR3 bases are TGTGCCACCAGCAGGGAAGAGGACACTGAAGCTTTCTTT. This codes for CATSREEDTEAFF.

V usage is TRBV28 and J usage is TRBJ2-1; 13 bases are shared with TRBD2. Germline V gene lookup returns CDR1 MDHEN and CDR2 SYDVKM. Trimming at V came to 6 bases and at J to 6 bases, leaving 8 bases not matched to a gene. The CDR3 extends over 16 amino acids. The CDR3 nucleotides are TGTGCCAGCAGCCCCACTAGCGGGGGGGCCTCCAATGAGCAGTTCTTC. This encodes CASSPTSGGASNEQFF.

The chain couples TRBV21-1 to TRBJ1-5; TRBD1 is taken as the D call from the table, unchecked against the DNA. TRBV21-1 corresponds to a pseudogene. The CDR3 length is 15 residues. The CDR3 protein is CASSSLQGGNQPQHF. CDR3 DNA: TGTGCCAGCAGCAGCCTACAGGGTGGCAATCAGCCCCAGCATTTT.

The rearrangement joins TRBV19 to TRBJ1-2; weak D call: TRBD1 (5 bases). The V and J ends lost 10 bases and 3 bases respectively, with 15 bases between them. Germline V gives CDR1 LNHDA, CDR2 SQIVND (reference sequence). The CDR3 extends over 13 amino acids. The CDR3 DNA sequence: TGTGCCAAAATGGCGAGGGGTGACTATGGCTACACCTTC. It codes for CAKMARGDYGYTF.

The chain employs TRBV11-3 and TRBJ1-1; D not certain. There are 16 residues in the CDR3. Between the trimmed V and J ends, which lost 1 base and 5 bases, there was a span of 17 bases. CDR1 is SGHNT and CDR2 is YENEEA in the germline V gene. CDR3 DNA: TGTGCCAGCAGCTTAGTGGTATGGGTGGTCGGGACTGAAGCTTTCTTT. Translation gives CASSLVVWVVGTEAFF.

The chain links TRBV5-6 to TRBJ1-2; TRBD1 matches at 7 bases. CDR1 SGHDT and CDR2 YYEEEE come from the germline V gene. J was trimmed by 4 bases and V by 2 bases; bases with no gene match: 2. The CDR3 contains 13 residues. The DNA for the CDR3 is TGTGCCAGCAGCTTAGGGACAGTCTATGGCTACACCTTC. The encoded protein is CASSLGTVYGYTF.

This clone has just one count. The CDR3 DNA is TGTGCCAGCAGACCAGGTGGGGGGGCAAATCAGCCCCAGCATTTT. As protein: CASRPGGGANQPQHF. V and J are TRBV2 and TRBJ1-5; tentatively, D is TRBD1 (6 bases). The CDR3 extends over 15 amino acids. The germline CDR1 and CDR2 sequences are SNHLY and FYNNEI. V shed 6 bases and J shed 4 bases, with 16 bases lying between them. The variable domain in full, with the rest retrieved from reference TRBV2 and TRBJ1-5, is EPEVTQTPSHQVTQMGQEVILRCVPISNHLYFYWYRQILGQKVEFLVSFYNNEISEKSEIFDDQFSVERPDGSNFTLKIRSTKLEDSAMYFCASRPGGGANQPQHFGDGTRLSIL.

The V and J genes are TRBV6-5 and TRBJ2-7, with 10 bases aligning to TRBD1. CDR3 length equals 13 residues. The germline gives CDR1 MNHEY, CDR2 SVGAGI. Unmatched junction bases numbered 2, after V lost 6 bases and J lost 3 bases. CDR3 sequence reads: CASRRDRGYEQYF. CDR3 DNA sequence: TGTGCCAGCAGGAGGGACAGGGGCTACGAGCAGTACTTC.

V is TRBV2 and J is TRBJ1-6; 7 bases match TRBD1. Looked up from germline, CDR1 is SNHLY and CDR2 is FYNNEI. J gave up 17 bases and V 6 bases, and 10 bases lay outside the gene matches. The CDR3 is made up of 12 amino acids. As DNA, the CDR3 is TGTGCCAGCAGCCGGGACAGCCAGCCCGTCCACTTT. It is translated as CASSRDSQPVHF.

V gene TRBV3-1 (or the pseudogene TRBV3-2) combines with J gene TRBJ1-2, with TRBD1 as a possible D gene (6 bases). V lost 0 bases to trimming and J lost 3 bases, with 11 bases between them. Per germline, CDR1 LGHDT and CDR2 YNNKEL (reference sequence). The CDR3 extends over 15 amino acids. The CDR3 loop is CASSQDLQGYYGYTF. CDR3 DNA sequence: TGTGCCAGCAGCCAAGATTTACAGGGCTACTATGGCTACACCTTC.